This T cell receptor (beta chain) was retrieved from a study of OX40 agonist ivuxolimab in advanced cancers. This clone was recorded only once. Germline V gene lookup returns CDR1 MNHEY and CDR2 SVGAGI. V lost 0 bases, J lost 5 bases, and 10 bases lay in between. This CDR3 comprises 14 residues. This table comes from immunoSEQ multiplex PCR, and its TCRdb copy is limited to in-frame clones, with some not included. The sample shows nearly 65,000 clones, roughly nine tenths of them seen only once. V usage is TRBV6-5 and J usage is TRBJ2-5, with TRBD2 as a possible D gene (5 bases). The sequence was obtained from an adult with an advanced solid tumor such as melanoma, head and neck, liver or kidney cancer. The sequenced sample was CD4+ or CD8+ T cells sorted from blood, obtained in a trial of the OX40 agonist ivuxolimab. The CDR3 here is CASSYSEGWETQYF. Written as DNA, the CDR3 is TGTGCCAGCAGTTACTCAGAGGGTTGGGAGACCCAGTACTTC.